A selection of T cell receptor beta chains follows, all from one sample in a study of cytomegalovirus exposure and HLA in healthy donors. The repertoire was sequenced with immunoSEQ multiplex PCR; TCRdb's copy has only in-frame clones and lacks some. In the table there are 150,000 to 200,000 clones, 84% of which are singletons. Sequenced: PBMCs. The receptors here all came from a man aged 45-65 years in good health and CMV-seropositive. Each CDR3 is given with its conserved first and last residue. D genes are given only for firm matches. Only part of the rows carry a size: once, few, many, or a class if the clone is expanded.

d_call clone_size j_call v_call cdr3_nt cdr3_aa
NA few TRBJ2-3 TRBV6-6 TGTGCCAGCAGTTACGTTGGAGGCACAGATACGCAGTATTTT CASSYVGGTDTQYF
NA once TRBJ1-2 TRBV2 TGTGCCAGCAGTGTCCCGGCCCCTCAGGGGCGCTCCTATGGCTACACCTTC CASSVPAPQGRSYGYTF
TRBD1 NA TRBJ1-1 TRBV6-5 TGTGCCAGCACCGGACAGGGGAAGTCCGGTGAAGCTTTCTTT CASTGQGKSGEAFF
NA NA TRBJ1-5 TRBV4-1 TGCGCCAGCAGCCAAGATTTCAGGGGTGGGCAAACTCAGCCCCAGCATTTT CASSQDFRGGQTQPQHF
NA NA TRBJ1-4 TRBV18 TGTGCCAGCTCACCCCGACAGGTCCGTGATGAAAAACTGTTTTTT CASSPRQVRDEKLFF
TRBD2 once TRBJ2-5 TRBV7-2 TGTGCCAGCAGCTTAGGACTAGCGGAAGAGACCCAGTACTTC CASSLGLAEETQYF
TRBD1 NA TRBJ1-1 TRBV2 TGTGCCAGCAGTTTTATGCCGGGACAGGGGGCAATGTCTAACACTGAAGCTTTCTTT CASSFMPGQGAMSNTEAFF
TRBD1 NA TRBJ1-2 TRBV27 TGTGCCAGCAGTTCCCCGGGACAGGGGAAGAATGGCTACACCTTC CASSSPGQGKNGYTF
NA NA TRBJ2-2 TRBV5-1 TGCGCCAGCAGCACCCGCCGGACGGGGGACACCGGGGAGCTGTTTTTT CASSTRRTGDTGELFF
TRBD1 NA TRBJ2-3 TRBV5-5 TGTGCCAGCAGCCCGGGACAGAACACAGATACGCAGTATTTT CASSPGQNTDTQYF
TRBD2 NA TRBJ2-1 TRBV4-2 TGTGCCAGCAGCCAGGACAAAGGGACTAGCGATGGGGGTGAGCAGTTCTTC CASSQDKGTSDGGEQFF
TRBD2 NA TRBJ2-2 TRBV29-1 TGCAGCGTTGGAAGGGACTATAACACCGGGGAGCTGTTTTTT CSVGRDYNTGELFF
TRBD2 NA TRBJ2-5 TRBV7-2 TGTGCCAGCAGCTTAAGTAGCGGGGGGACCCAGTACTTC CASSLSSGGTQYF
NA NA TRBJ1-1 TRBV11-1 TGTGCCAGCAGCTTAAGCGCCACCCGACTGAACACTGAAGCTTTCTTT CASSLSATRLNTEAFF
NA NA TRBJ1-1 TRBV6-1 TGTGCCAGCAGTCCAGGGTTCTTGAACACTGAAGCTTTCTTT CASSPGFLNTEAFF
NA NA TRBJ2-7 TRBV29-1 TGCAGCGTCGTAATACAGACCCACGAGCAGTACTTC CSVVIQTHEQYF
TRBD2 NA TRBJ2-1 TRBV7-9 TGTGCCAGCAGCTTAACCCTTAGCGGGAGCTTTCGTGAGCAGTTCTTC CASSLTLSGSFREQFF
TRBD1 NA TRBJ2-7 TRBV11-3 TGTGCCAGCAGCTTAGGCGGGACAGGGGGCGCGAAGGAGCAGTACTTC CASSLGGTGGAKEQYF
NA NA TRBJ1-5 TRBV2 TGTGCCAGCGCTTTGAGGGGGAATCAGCCCCAGCATTTT CASALRGNQPQHF
NA NA TRBJ1-1 TRBV11-2 TGTGCCAGCAGCCCGAGTTATATGAACACTGAAGCTTTCTTT CASSPSYMNTEAFF
NA NA TRBJ1-5 TRBV6-1 TGTGCCAGCAGTGGACAGGCAGGGATTAGCAATCAGCCCCAGCATTTT CASSGQAGISNQPQHF
TRBD2 NA TRBJ2-2 TRBV2 TGTGCCAGCAGTGACCCGGGACTAGCGGGAAACACCGGGGAGCTGTTTTTT CASSDPGLAGNTGELFF
TRBD2 NA TRBJ2-1 TRBV19 TGTGCCAGTAGCTTTTACAGCGGGGGGCCTTACAATGAGCAGTTCTTC CASSFYSGGPYNEQFF
NA NA TRBJ2-7 TRBV5-6 TGTGCCAGCAGCTTTTCCCTGGGAGACGGAACGTACGAGCAGTACTTC CASSFSLGDGTYEQYF
NA NA TRBJ2-5 TRBV14 TGTGCCAGCAGCCAAGTGAGGGGGAGAGAGACCCAGTACTTC CASSQVRGRETQYF
TRBD1 once TRBJ1-3 TRBV19 TGTGCCAGTCAAGTATCGGCACAGGGGGCTGGAAACACCATATATTTT CASQVSAQGAGNTIYF
TRBD2 NA TRBJ2-1 TRBV15 TGTGCCACCAGCAGAGATTACTGGAGCGGGGGGGGGAATGAGCAGTTCTTC CATSRDYWSGGGNEQFF
NA NA TRBJ2-5 TRBV2 TGTGCCAGCAGTGTCGAAACTACTAGGGCGGAGACCCAGTACTTC CASSVETTRAETQYF
TRBD2 once TRBJ2-1 TRBV30 TGTGCCTGCCTTATAGCGGGAGTTTACAATGAGCAGTTCTTC CACLIAGVYNEQFF
TRBD1 NA TRBJ1-3 TRBV5-1 TGCGCCAGCAGCCCGTACACCATGGACAGGCGCTCTGGAAACACCATATATTTT CASSPYTMDRRSGNTIYF
NA NA TRBJ1-3 TRBV29-1 TGCGCGGGTCATTCTGGAAACACCATATATTTT CAGHSGNTIYF
TRBD2 NA TRBJ2-1 TRBV2 TGTGCCAGCAGTCGACTAGCGGGGGGAGACGAGCAGTTCTTC CASSRLAGGDEQFF
NA NA TRBJ2-2 TRBV12-5 TGTGCTAGTGGTGTTTGGGGGGGCGCTTTGACCGGGGAGCTGTTTTTT CASGVWGGALTGELFF